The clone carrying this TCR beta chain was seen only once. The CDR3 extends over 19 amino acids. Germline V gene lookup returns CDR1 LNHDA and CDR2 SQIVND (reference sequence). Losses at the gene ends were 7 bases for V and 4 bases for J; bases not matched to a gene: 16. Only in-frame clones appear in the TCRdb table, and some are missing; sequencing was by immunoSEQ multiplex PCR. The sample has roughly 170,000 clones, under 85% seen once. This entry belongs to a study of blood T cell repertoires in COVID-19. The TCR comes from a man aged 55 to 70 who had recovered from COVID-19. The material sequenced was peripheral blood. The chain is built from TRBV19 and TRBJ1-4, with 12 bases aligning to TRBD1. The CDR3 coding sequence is TGTGCCAGTAAGGGGTTTGGGACAGGGGGCGAGTATAATAATGAAAAACTGTTTTTT. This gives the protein CASKGFGTGGEYNNEKLFF.